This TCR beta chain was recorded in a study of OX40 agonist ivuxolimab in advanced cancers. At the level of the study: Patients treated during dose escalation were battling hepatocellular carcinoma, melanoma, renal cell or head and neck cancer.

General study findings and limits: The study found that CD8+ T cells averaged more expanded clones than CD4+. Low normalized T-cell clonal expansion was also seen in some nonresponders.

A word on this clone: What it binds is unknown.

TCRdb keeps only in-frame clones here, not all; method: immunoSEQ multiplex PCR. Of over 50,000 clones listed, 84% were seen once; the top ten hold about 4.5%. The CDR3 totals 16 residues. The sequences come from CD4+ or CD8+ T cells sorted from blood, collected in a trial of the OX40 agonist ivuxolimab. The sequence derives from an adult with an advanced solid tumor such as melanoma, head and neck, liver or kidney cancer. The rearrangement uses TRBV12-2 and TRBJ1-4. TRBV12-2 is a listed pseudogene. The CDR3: CASRERRPATNEKLFF. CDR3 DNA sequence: TGTGCAAGTCGCGAACGCCGACCCGCAACTAATGAAAAACTGTTTTTT.